Listed here is a single TCR beta chain. The antigen is not known. The data derive from a study of T cell repertoires in cytomegalovirus infection. Study-level information: Well-studied HLA-B-restricted CMV epitopes were used in the study alongside recently identified HLA-C-restricted ones.

The CDR3 loop spans 15 amino acids. CDR1 MNHEY and CDR2 SVGAGI come from the germline V gene. The junction had 8 bases not matched to a gene; V was cut back by 3 bases and J by 8 bases. Using its own MiXCR run on the reads, TCRdb lists one record per CDR3 protein. The top ten clones hold about two thirds of a sample with under 130,000 distinct CDR3 sequences, around 40% of them seen once. The rearrangement links TRBV6-5 to TRBJ2-2; 8 nucleotides match TRBD2. Sequencing used CD8+ T cells from cultured PBMCs, obtained from culture after CMV antigen stimulation. This clonotype originated in a human donor in good health (CMV status not recorded). Some clones in this sample may be carry-over from other donors' samples. CDR3 sequence reads: CASSYFGLAAGELFF. The CDR3 DNA reads as TGTGCCAGCAGTTATTTCGGACTAGCCGCGGGGGAGCTGTTTTTT.